A selection of T cell receptor beta chains follows, all from one sample in a study of blood T cell repertoires in COVID-19. Generated by immunoSEQ multiplex PCR, the TCRdb table keeps only in-frame clones and is missing some. In the table there are 250,000 or so clones, 85% to 90% of which are singletons. The sequencing sample was made of peripheral blood. These receptors were obtained from an older woman with COVID-19, enrolled during active disease. Both conserved end residues are part of each CDR3. The D gene is left open where the match is weak. The size of a clone is reported for some rows only, either as once, few or many, or as a class for expanded clones.

>TRBJ2-1|TRBV10-3|.|TRBD1
CAIRKGTASYNEQFF
TGTGCCATTCGCAAAGGGACAGCCTCCTACAATGAGCAGTTCTTC
>TRBJ2-7|TRBV29-1|.|.
CSVARGKNEQYF
TGCAGCGTTGCCAGGGGCAAGAACGAGCAGTACTTC
>TRBJ1-3|TRBV29-1|once|.
CSVETGLAGNTIYF
TGCAGCGTTGAAACAGGGTTGGCTGGAAACACCATATATTTT
>TRBJ1-1|TRBV7-9|.|TRBD1
CASSDRTGGHTEAFF
TGTGCCAGCAGCGACCGGACAGGGGGCCACACTGAAGCTTTCTTT
>TRBJ1-1|TRBV4-3|.|TRBD1
CASSQYEYRGGTEAFF
TGCGCCAGCAGCCAATATGAATACAGGGGGGGCACTGAAGCTTTCTTT
>TRBJ2-3|TRBV4-1|few|.
CASSRSGFTDTQYF
TGCGCCAGCAGCCGTAGCGGATTCACAGATACGCAGTATTTT
>TRBJ2-3|TRBV14|.|.
CASSRGYTDTQYF
TGTGCCAGCAGCCGCGGATACACAGATACGCAGTATTTT
>TRBJ1-1|TRBV13|.|.
CASRASTEAFF
TGTGCCAGCAGGGCCTCCACTGAAGCTTTCTTT
>TRBJ1-1|TRBV29-1|.|.
CSVEDPGPEAFF
TGCAGCGTTGAAGACCCAGGGCCTGAAGCTTTCTTT
>TRBJ2-1|TRBV7-2|.|TRBD2
CASSWGRAGGLYNEQFF
TGTGCCAGCAGCTGGGGTCGAGCGGGGGGGCTCTACAATGAGCAGTTCTTC
>TRBJ2-7|TRBV7-2|few|.
CASSLDRVSDEQYF
TGTGCCAGCAGCTTAGATCGGGTCAGTGACGAGCAGTACTTC
>TRBJ2-1|TRBV12-3/TRBV12-4|.|.
CASSFISNEQFF
TGTGCCAGCAGTTTTATTAGTAACGAGCAGTTCTTC
>TRBJ1-3|TRBV2|.|.
CASSERGNTIYF
TGTGCCAGCAGTGAACGGGGAAACACCATATATTTT
>TRBJ2-3|TRBV18|.|TRBD2
CASSPRSSGPTDTQYF
TGTGCCAGCTCACCACGGTCTAGCGGACCCACAGATACGCAGTATTTT
>TRBJ1-1|TRBV5-4|.|.
CASLDRRNTEAFF
TGTGCCAGCTTGGACAGAAGGAACACTGAAGCTTTCTTT
>TRBJ1-1|TRBV10-3|few|.
CAGGEGRDTEAFF
TGTGCCGGCGGAGAAGGGAGAGACACTGAAGCTTTCTTT
>TRBJ2-1|TRBV29-1|once|TRBD1
CSVNRGRNEQFF
TGCAGCGTGAACAGGGGTAGGAATGAGCAGTTCTTC
>TRBJ1-1|TRBV6-5|.|TRBD1
CASSQQGAAFF
TGTGCCAGCAGTCAACAGGGGGCAGCTTTCTTT
>TRBJ2-1|TRBV7-8|.|TRBD2
CASSLQRRLAGDNEQFF
TGTGCCAGCAGCTTACAGCGCAGACTAGCGGGGGACAATGAGCAGTTCTTC
>TRBJ2-3|TRBV4-1|.|.
CASNSGGPTDTQYF
TGCGCCAGCAATTCCGGGGGGCCCACAGATACGCAGTATTTT
>TRBJ1-3|TRBV25-1|.|TRBD1
CASSEGQGRGNTIYF
TGTGCCAGCAGTGAGGGACAGGGTAGAGGAAACACCATATATTTT
>TRBJ2-3|TRBV7-9|.|.
CASSTTGKEGTDTQYF
TGTGCCAGCAGCACTACAGGGAAAGAGGGCACAGATACGCAGTATTTT
>TRBJ1-4|TRBV2|.|TRBD1
CASSVEQGREKLFF
TGTGCCAGCAGTGTAGAACAGGGGAGGGAAAAACTGTTTTTT
>TRBJ1-2|TRBV9|.|.
CASGSTGPRSGYTF
TGTGCCAGCGGATCGACAGGCCCTCGAAGTGGCTACACCTTC
>TRBJ2-2|TRBV10-3|.|TRBD2
CAISPGGRTGELFF
TGTGCCATCAGCCCGGGAGGGAGGACCGGGGAGCTGTTTTTT
>TRBJ2-7|TRBV19|.|TRBD2
CASSIEASGMYEQYF
TGTGCCAGTAGTATAGAGGCTAGCGGGATGTACGAGCAGTACTTC
>TRBJ1-1|TRBV2|.|.
CASTRSQLVNTEAFF
TGTGCCAGCACCCGATCACAGTTAGTGAACACTGAAGCTTTCTTT
>TRBJ1-2|TRBV18|.|.
CASTDSVNYGYTF
TGTGCCAGCACGGACAGCGTTAACTATGGCTACACCTTC
>TRBJ1-2|TRBV10-3|.|.
CAISDGGSKNPNYGYTF
TGTGCCATCAGTGATGGGGGCTCAAAGAATCCTAACTATGGCTACACCTTC
>TRBJ2-5|TRBV12-5|once|TRBD1
CASGLGTGGEQETQYF
TGTGCTAGTGGTTTGGGGACAGGGGGGGAACAAGAGACCCAGTACTTC
>TRBJ1-1|TRBV19|.|TRBD1
CASSTDRGPEAFF
TGTGCCAGTAGTACCGACAGGGGACCTGAAGCTTTCTTT
>TRBJ2-5|TRBV6-2/TRBV6-3|.|TRBD2
CASSYSQIRGGWIETQYF
TGTGCCAGCAGTTACTCTCAGATTCGGGGGGGGTGGATCGAGACCCAGTACTTC
>TRBJ2-1|TRBV4-3|.|.
CASSREQGEQFF
TGCGCCAGCAGCCGGGAACAGGGTGAGCAGTTCTTC
>TRBJ2-7|TRBV5-1|.|TRBD1
CASSVDRGGYEQYF
TGCGCCAGCAGCGTGGACAGGGGCGGCTACGAGCAGTACTTC
>TRBJ1-1|TRBV18|.|.
CASSPPIPGSTEAFF
TGTGCCAGCTCGCCTCCCATCCCCGGGAGCACTGAAGCTTTCTTT
>TRBJ1-2|TRBV5-4|.|.
CASSLAKTRGGRINGYTF
TGTGCCAGCAGCTTGGCCAAAACGCGCGGGGGCCGAATCAATGGCTACACCTTC
>TRBJ1-1|TRBV12-5|.|.
CASGLGQPYTEAFF
TGTGCTAGTGGTTTGGGACAGCCATACACTGAAGCTTTCTTT
>TRBJ1-6|TRBV5-4|.|TRBD1
CASSLRQGGGSPLHF
TGTGCCAGCAGCTTGCGACAGGGGGGTGGTTCACCCCTCCACTTT
>TRBJ1-4|TRBV4-3|.|TRBD1
CASSQSDRGSLFF
TGCGCCAGCAGCCAATCGGACAGGGGTTCACTGTTTTTT
>TRBJ1-3|TRBV5-5|.|.
CASSPQTVAGNTIYF
TGTGCCAGCAGCCCACAGACAGTAGCTGGAAACACCATATATTTT
>TRBJ2-2|TRBV7-2|.|.
CASRGPGHANTGELFF
TGTGCCAGCAGAGGACCGGGACATGCGAACACCGGGGAGCTGTTTTTT